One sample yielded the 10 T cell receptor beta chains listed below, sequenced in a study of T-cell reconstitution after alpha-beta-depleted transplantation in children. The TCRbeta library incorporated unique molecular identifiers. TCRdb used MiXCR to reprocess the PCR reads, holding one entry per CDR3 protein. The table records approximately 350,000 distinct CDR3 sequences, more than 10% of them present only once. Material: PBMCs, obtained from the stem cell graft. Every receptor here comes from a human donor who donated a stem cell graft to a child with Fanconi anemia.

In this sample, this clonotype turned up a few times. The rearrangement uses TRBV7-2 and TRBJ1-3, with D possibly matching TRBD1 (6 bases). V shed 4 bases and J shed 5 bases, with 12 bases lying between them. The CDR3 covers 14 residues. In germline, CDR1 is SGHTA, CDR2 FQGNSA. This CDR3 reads CASSSGQPRNTIYF. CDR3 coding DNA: TGTGCCAGCAGCTCGGGACAACCAAGAAACACCATATATTTT.

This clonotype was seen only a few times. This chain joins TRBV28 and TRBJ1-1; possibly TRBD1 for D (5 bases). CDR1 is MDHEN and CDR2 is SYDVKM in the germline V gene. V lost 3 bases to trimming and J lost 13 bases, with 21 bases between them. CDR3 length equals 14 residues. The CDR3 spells CASSFSPGQKRGFF. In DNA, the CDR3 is TGTGCCAGCAGTTTCTCGCCAGGGCAGAAGAGGGGTTTCTTT.

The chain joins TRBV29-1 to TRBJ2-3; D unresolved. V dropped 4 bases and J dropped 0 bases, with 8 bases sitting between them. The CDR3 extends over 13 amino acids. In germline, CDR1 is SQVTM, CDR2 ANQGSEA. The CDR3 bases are TGCAGCGTTGTATTCGGGAGCACAGATACGCAGTATTTT. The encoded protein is CSVVFGSTDTQYF.

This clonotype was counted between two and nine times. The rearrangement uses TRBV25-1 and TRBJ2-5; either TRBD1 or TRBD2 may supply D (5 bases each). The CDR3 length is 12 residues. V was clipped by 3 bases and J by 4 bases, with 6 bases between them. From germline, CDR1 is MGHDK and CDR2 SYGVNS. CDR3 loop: CASSDGGETQYF. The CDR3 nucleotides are TGTGCCAGCAGTGATGGGGGAGAGACCCAGTACTTC.

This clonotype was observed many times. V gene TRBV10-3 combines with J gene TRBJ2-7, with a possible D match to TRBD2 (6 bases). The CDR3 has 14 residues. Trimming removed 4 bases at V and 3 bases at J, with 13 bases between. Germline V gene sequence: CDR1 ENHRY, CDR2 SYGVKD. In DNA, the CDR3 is TGTGCCATCAGTGCGGTTGGGGGACTCTACGAGCAGTACGTC. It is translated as CAISAVGGLYEQYV.

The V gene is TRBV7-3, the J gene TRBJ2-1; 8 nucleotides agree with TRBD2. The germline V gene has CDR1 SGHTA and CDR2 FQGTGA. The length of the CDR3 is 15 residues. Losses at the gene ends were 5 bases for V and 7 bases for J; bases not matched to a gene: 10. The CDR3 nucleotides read TGTGCCAGCAGCCCCGCCGGGGGGGGCGGAAATGAGCAGTTCTTC. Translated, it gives CASSPAGGGGNEQFF.

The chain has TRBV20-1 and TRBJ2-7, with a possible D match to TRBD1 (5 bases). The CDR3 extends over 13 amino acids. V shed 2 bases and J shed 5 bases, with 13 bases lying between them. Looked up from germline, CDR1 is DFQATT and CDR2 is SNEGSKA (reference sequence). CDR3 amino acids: CSARPKGRNEQYF. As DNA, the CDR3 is TGCAGTGCTAGACCGAAGGGGCGCAACGAGCAGTACTTC.

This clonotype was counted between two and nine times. In DNA form, the CDR3 reads TGTGCCAGCAGTGAAGACCCGGGATACAAGCCCCAGCATTTT. It translates to CASSEDPGYKPQHF. The V and J genes are TRBV6-1 and TRBJ1-5; D is ambiguous. Between the trimmed V and J ends, which lost 1 base and 8 bases, there was a span of 12 bases. The CDR3 contains 14 residues. Germline V gene data show CDR1 as MNHNS and CDR2 as SASEGT.

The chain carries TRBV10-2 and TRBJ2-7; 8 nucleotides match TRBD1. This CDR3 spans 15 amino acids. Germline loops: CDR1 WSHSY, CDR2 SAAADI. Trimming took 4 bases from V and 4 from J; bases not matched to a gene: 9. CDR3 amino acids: CASSARQGMNYEQYF. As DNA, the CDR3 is TGCGCCAGCAGTGCCAGACAGGGGATGAATTACGAGCAGTACTTC.

CDR3 DNA: TGCGCCAGCAGATCGGGACAGACGAACACCGGGGAGCTGTTTTTT. Translated, it gives CASRSGQTNTGELFF. The genes are TRBV5-1 and TRBJ2-2, with 7 positions matching TRBD1. This CDR3 contains 15 residues. Germline V gene lookup returns CDR1 SGHRS and CDR2 YFSETQ. V lost 5 bases and J lost 0; bases outside the gene matches: 4.